These 7 T cell receptor beta chains were sequenced from one sample in a study of cytomegalovirus exposure and HLA in healthy donors (dated by TCRdb to about 2017). The library was produced with the immunoSEQ multiplex PCR assay. A mixture of 60 forward primers for TCR Vbeta segments and 13 reverse primers for TCR Jbeta segments was used in the multiplex PCR. Sourced from immuneACCESS, this table was stored by TCRdb with only in-frame sequences that have V and J called. A share of the clones is absent; for the studies checked, an unresolved V gene accounts for under half, and the remainder has no known explanation. This sample has 100,000 or so clones in its table, and around 84% of those were observed once. The ten largest clones add up to 1.2% of the sample. Sequencing was carried out using PBMCs. These TCRs come from a woman aged 18-29 years in good health and CMV-seronegative.

This rearrangement joins TRBV13 to TRBJ2-7, with TRBD1 matching over 8 bases. V lost 5 bases to trimming and J lost 5 bases; unmatched junction nucleotides: 11. CDR1 and CDR2 (germline): PRHDT, FYEKMQ (reference sequence). There are 15 residues in the CDR3. For the CDR3, the DNA is TGTGCCAGCAGCGCCGCCGGGACAGGACCCCACGAGCAGTACTTC. It codes for CASSAAGTGPHEQYF. The full variable domain, completed using reference TRBV13 and TRBJ2-7, is AAGVIQSPRHLIKEKRETATLKCYPIPRHDTVYWYQQGPGQDPQFLISFYEKMQSDKGSIPDRFSAQQFSDYHSELNMSSLELGDSALYFCASSAAGTGPHEQYFGPGTRLTVT.

The chain carries TRBV9 and TRBJ2-3, with D possibly being TRBD2 (6 bases). V gave up 0 bases and J gave up 2 bases, with 10 bases separating them. Germline V gene lookup returns CDR1 SGDLS and CDR2 YYNGEE. The CDR3 consists of 15 residues. As DNA, the CDR3 is TGTGCCAGCAGCGTAGGGGGGACTGACACAGATACGCAGTATTTT. Its translation is CASSVGGTDTDTQYF.

This rearrangement joins TRBV18 to TRBJ2-1, with no clear D. CDR1 KGHSH and CDR2 LQKENI come from the germline V gene. The CDR3 is made up of 12 amino acids. Trimming took 5 bases from V and 15 from J, leaving 17 bases between them. The CDR3 region has the DNA TGTGCCAGCTCATCAGGTGGAATTTCTCTGTTCTTC. Protein: CASSSGGISLFF. Complete variable domain (other parts from reference TRBV18 and TRBJ2-1): NAGVMQNPRHLVRRRGQEARLRCSPMKGHSHVYWYRQLPEEGLKFMVYLQKENIIDESGMPKERFSAEFPKEGPSILRIQQVVRGDSAAYFCASSSGGISLFFGPGTRLTVL.

As DNA, the CDR3 is TGCGCCAGCAGCCAAGCGCACTCCGGGACTAGCGGGGGGGCCCCAGAGACCCAGTACTTC. This sequence encodes CASSQAHSGTSGGAPETQYF. V gene TRBV4-3 combines with J gene TRBJ2-5, with 16 nucleotides matching TRBD2. The CDR3 is 20 amino acids. CDR1 LGHNA and CDR2 YSLEER come from the germline V gene. J was trimmed by 4 bases and V by 1 base; bases with no gene match: 12.

The J gene is TRBJ2-3, the V gene TRBV2; TRBD2 aligns across 10 bases. After removal of 6 bases from V and 9 bases from J, the junction contained 9 bases not matched to a gene. Germline assignment: CDR1 SNHLY and CDR2 FYNNEI. This CDR3 region has 14 residues. CDR3 residues: CASRGLAALLTQYF. The CDR3 DNA sequence: TGTGCCAGCAGAGGACTAGCGGCCCTTCTGACGCAGTATTTT.

This chain links TRBV27 with TRBJ1-2, with 9 bases matching TRBD1. The CDR3 is 13 amino acids. J lost 8 bases, V lost 3 bases, and 4 bases had no gene match. Germline V lookup: CDR1 MNHEY, CDR2 SMNVEV (reference sequence). Here the CDR3 DNA reads TGTGCCAGCAGTTTTTACAGGGGGCTAGGCTACACCTTC. Residues: CASSFYRGLGYTF.

The chain joins TRBV6-5 to TRBJ2-3; 8 bases are shared with TRBD2. From germline, CDR1 is MNHEY and CDR2 SVGAGI. The trim removed 4 bases at V and 2 bases at J, leaving 2 bases unmatched. There are 14 residues in the CDR3. CDR3 amino acids: CASSSGLATDTQYF. CDR3 coding DNA: TGTGCCAGCAGTTCTGGACTAGCCACAGATACGCAGTATTTT.